The following is a T cell receptor (beta chain) sequence with its context. Its antigen is not identified. Naive CD8 cells, CD45RO-negative and positively selected for CCR7, excluded terminally differentiated effector memory CD45RA+ cells. J gave up 5 bases and V 2 bases, and 9 bases lay outside the gene matches. Germline V gene lookup returns CDR1 SGHDT and CDR2 YYEEEE. The CDR3 loop spans 15 amino acids. This table comes from immunoSEQ multiplex PCR, and its TCRdb copy is limited to in-frame clones, with some not included. The sample lists about 2 million clones, around 96% seen once, with roughly 1.2% in the top ten. The data derive from a study of shared clonotypes between healthy human individuals. General study results and limits: Of the naive CD4 clonotypes, roughly 5% were shared across several donors.

The sequence derives from a man aged 18 to 30 in good health. The chain recombines TRBV5-6 with TRBJ1-1; TRBD1 agrees at 7 bases. The sample taken for sequencing was naive CD8+ T cells sorted from blood. CDR3 in amino acids: CASSFGGGEYTEAFF. DNA for the CDR3: TGTGCCAGCAGCTTCGGAGGGGGCGAGTATACTGAAGCTTTCTTT.